The 3 T cell receptor beta chains below come from one sample, sequenced in a study of cytomegalovirus exposure and HLA in healthy donors. TCRdb's copy holds only in-frame clones and misses some; the assay was immunoSEQ multiplex PCR. The sample records 150,000 or so clones, approximately 86% being singletons. Material for sequencing was PBMCs. The receptors were sampled from a man in his late teens or twenties in good health and CMV-seropositive.

The V and J genes are TRBV7-2 and TRBJ2-3, with 9 bases fitting TRBD2. CDR1 and CDR2 (germline): SGHTA, FQGNSA. The CDR3 sequence is 16 residues long. V was pared by 1 base and J by 1 base, with 3 bases of the junction left unmatched. In nucleotides, the CDR3 is TGTGCCAGCAGCTTAGGAGCGGGGGGAGGCACAGATACGCAGTATTTT. It yields the protein CASSLGAGGGTDTQYF.

This rearrangement joins TRBV6-5 to TRBJ1-2; 8 bases agree with TRBD1. V lost 2 bases and J lost 4; bases outside the gene matches: 3. Germline V gene data show CDR1 as MNHEY and CDR2 as SVGAGI. CDR3 length: 14 residues. The CDR3 here is CASSYQDRGYGYTF. The DNA for the CDR3 is TGTGCCAGCAGTTACCAAGACAGGGGCTATGGCTACACCTTC.

The chain combines TRBV7-3 with TRBJ1-2, with D tentatively TRBD1 (6 bases). In germline, CDR1 is SGHTA, CDR2 FQGTGA. This CDR3 is built from 16 residues. Trimming stripped 1 base from V and 1 base from J, with 13 bases between. As DNA, the CDR3 is TGTGCCAGCAGCTTAAGACCCAGGACAGTTAACTATGGCTACACCTTC. As protein: CASSLRPRTVNYGYTF.